Below are 24 T cell receptor beta chains sequenced from a single sample in a study of blood T cell repertoires in COVID-19. The assay was immunoSEQ multiplex PCR, and TCRdb's table has in-frame clones only and misses some. The sample yields 150,000 to 190,000 clones, 80% seen once. The sequenced sample consisted of peripheral blood. All receptors derive from a man aged 55 to 69 with acute or convalescent COVID-19.

This chain connects TRBV19 to TRBJ1-3, with a weak D call TRBD1 (6 bases). CDR3 size: 15 residues. CDR1 LNHDA and CDR2 SQIVND come from the germline V gene (reference sequence). V lost 3 bases, J lost 0 bases, and 9 bases lay in between. The CDR3 here is CASSIGQLSGNTIYF. CDR3 DNA: TGTGCCAGTAGTATCGGACAGCTCTCTGGAAACACCATATATTTT.

The V gene is TRBV5-5, the J gene TRBJ2-7; the match to TRBD2 covers 10 bases. Looked up from germline, CDR1 is SGHKS and CDR2 is YYEKEE (reference sequence). The V segment lost 1 base and the J segment 6 bases; nucleotides outside the gene matches: 10. CDR3 size: 16 residues. In nucleotides, the CDR3 is TGTGCCAGCAGCTTGACCCCTTCTAGCGGGAGCGGCGAGCAGTACTTC. Protein sequence: CASSLTPSSGSGEQYF.

This clone showed up just a few times. The rearrangement uses TRBV5-1 and TRBJ1-2; TRBD1 agrees at 12 bases. CDR3 size: 17 residues. CDR1 SGHRS and CDR2 YFSETQ come from the germline V gene. V shed 5 bases and J 7 bases; nucleotides not matched to a gene: 15. This chain's CDR3 is CASSPGTGGFGGVGYTF. The CDR3 region has the DNA TGCGCCAGCAGTCCTGGGACAGGGGGCTTCGGTGGCGTTGGCTACACCTTC.

J is TRBJ2-5 and V is TRBV19; the D gene is possibly TRBD2 (6 bases). With 2 bases removed from V and 4 bases from J, the gap between germline ends came to 20 bases. The CDR3 consists of 17 residues. CDR1 and CDR2 from the germline V gene are LNHDA and SQIVND (reference sequence). The CDR3 region is CASSILDTEGRRETQYF. The CDR3 DNA reads TGTGCCAGTAGTATACTAGATACGGAGGGGAGGAGAGAGACCCAGTACTTC.

This chain connects TRBV24-1 to TRBJ1-5; D possibly corresponds to TRBD1 (5 bases). Germline V gives CDR1 KGHDR, CDR2 SFDVKD. With 5 bases removed from V and 6 bases from J, the gap between germline ends came to 10 bases. The CDR3 runs to 13 residues. As DNA, the CDR3 is TGTGCCACCAGTGCGGGGGTAGGTCAGCCCCAGCATTTT. Encoded protein: CATSAGVGQPQHF.

This chain connects TRBV2 to TRBJ1-6; unclear D gene. CDR1 is SNHLY and CDR2 is FYNNEI in the germline V gene. The CDR3 extends over 16 amino acids. V was trimmed by 6 bases and J by 0 bases, leaving 12 bases between them. The CDR3 DNA reads as TGTGCCAGCAGCGTTGACGGGAGCTCCTATAATTCACCCCTCCACTTT. It specifies CASSVDGSSYNSPLHF.

The chain has TRBV11-2 and TRBJ1-1, with D possibly TRBD1 on 5 matching bases. Germline CDR1 SGHAT, CDR2 FQNNGV. The V end was cut by 4 bases, the J end by 4 bases, with 19 bases between. The CDR3 covers 16 residues. Here the CDR3 reads CASSSQGSRVGTEAFF. The CDR3 DNA is TGTGCCAGCAGCTCCCAAGGCAGCAGGGTGGGCACTGAAGCTTTCTTT.

The chain couples TRBV24-1 to TRBJ2-1; 14 nucleotides agree with TRBD2. CDR3 size: 19 residues. Losses at the gene ends were 7 bases for V and 9 bases for J; bases not matched to a gene: 19. Germline loops: CDR1 KGHDR, CDR2 SFDVKD. This chain's CDR3 is CATSPDPIRLAGGPVEQFF. In DNA form, the CDR3 reads TGTGCCACCAGCCCAGACCCCATTCGACTAGCGGGAGGGCCGGTTGAGCAGTTCTTC.

V and J are TRBV5-6 and TRBJ2-7, with 10 nucleotides matching TRBD2. This CDR3 region has 17 residues. CDR1 is SGHDT and CDR2 is YYEEEE in the germline V gene. J gave up 3 bases and V 4 bases, and 13 bases lay outside the gene matches. The CDR3 is CASSLATLAGAIYEQYF. The CDR3 nucleotides read TGTGCCAGCAGCCTAGCCACCCTAGCGGGGGCCATCTACGAGCAGTACTTC.

The chain has TRBV9 and TRBJ1-5; weak D call: TRBD1 (5 bases). This CDR3 has 16 residues. The germline CDR1 and CDR2 sequences are SGDLS and YYNGEE. Trimming took 0 bases from V and 3 from J, leaving 13 bases between them. In DNA form, the CDR3 reads TGTGCCAGCAGCGTAGGACCCGGGGGTACCAATCAGCCCCAGCATTTT. It codes for CASSVGPGGTNQPQHF.

The chain links TRBV5-6 to TRBJ1-4, with D tentatively TRBD1 (6 bases). CDR1 and CDR2 (germline): SGHDT, YYEEEE. V dropped 5 bases and J dropped 6 bases, with 17 bases sitting between them. The CDR3 has 15 amino acids. The CDR3 loop is CASSFGGGRDEKLFF. Here the CDR3 DNA reads TGTGCCAGCAGTTTCGGCGGGGGGCGTGATGAAAAACTGTTTTTT.

In DNA, the CDR3 is TGCGCCAGCAGCTCTACAGGGGGCATCGATCAGCCCCAGCATTTT. This gives the protein CASSSTGGIDQPQHF. The chain combines TRBV5-1 with TRBJ1-5; TRBD1 aligns across 9 bases. The V segment lost 3 bases and the J segment 5 bases; nucleotides outside the gene matches: 6. CDR3 length: 15 amino acids. Germline assignment: CDR1 SGHRS and CDR2 YFSETQ. The full variable domain, rest sourced from reference TRBV5-1 and TRBJ1-5, is KAGVTQTPRYLIKTRGQQVTLSCSPISGHRSVSWYQQTPGQGLQFLFEYFSETQRNKGNFPGRFSGRQFSNSRSEMNVSTLELGDSALYLCASSSTGGIDQPQHFGDGTRLSIL.

The rearrangement links TRBV6-5 to TRBJ1-2, with 9 bases matching TRBD1. Germline loops: CDR1 MNHEY, CDR2 SVGAGI. Trimming at V came to 7 bases and at J to 3 bases, leaving 9 bases not matched to a gene. This CDR3 contains 15 residues. CDR3 DNA sequence: TGTGCCAGCAAAGAAGTACAGGGGGCCTACTATGGCTACACCTTC. It is translated as CASKEVQGAYYGYTF.

J is TRBJ1-2 and V is TRBV3-1 (or the pseudogene TRBV3-2), with D perhaps TRBD1 (5 bases). The CDR3 is 15 amino acids. CDR1 is LGHDT, CDR2 YNNKEL, per germline (reference sequence). V was trimmed by 4 bases and J by 2 bases, leaving 14 bases between them. The CDR3 protein is CASSPTGVENYGYTF. DNA of the CDR3: TGTGCCAGCAGCCCAACAGGAGTGGAGAACTATGGCTACACCTTC.

This clone was seen only once. The chain is built from TRBV29-1 and TRBJ1-4; 9 bases line up with TRBD1. The V segment lost 6 bases and the J segment 2 bases; nucleotides outside the gene matches: 7. Germline CDR1 reads SQVTM; CDR2 reads ANQGSEA. The CDR3 has 15 amino acids. The CDR3 nucleotides are TGCAGCGTCGGGACAGGGTACTCGACTAATGAAAAACTGTTTTTT. The encoded protein is CSVGTGYSTNEKLFF.

The V and J genes are TRBV5-5 and TRBJ2-3; 10 nucleotides match TRBD2. CDR1 and CDR2 (germline): SGHKS, YYEKEE (reference sequence). V shed 4 bases, J shed 1 base, and the junction held 15 bases outside the gene matches. This CDR3 has 19 residues. The CDR3 coding sequence is TGTGCCAGCAGCCCACTAGCAGGTCAGCGGGGGGGAGGCACAGATACGCAGTATTTT. It encodes CASSPLAGQRGGGTDTQYF.

This clone was observed a single time. The V gene is TRBV18, the J gene TRBJ1-2; TRBD1 matches 7 bases. The V gene end was trimmed by 1 base and the J gene end by 8 bases; junction bases not matched to a gene: 19. This CDR3 contains 18 residues. Germline V CDR1 and CDR2: KGHSH, LQKENI. CDR3 in amino acids: CASSPQGLRPGGTSGYTF. The CDR3 nucleotides are TGTGCCAGCTCACCACAGGGACTTAGACCAGGGGGGACGAGCGGCTACACCTTC.

The gene calls are TRBV30 and TRBJ2-7; 7 bases are shared with TRBD1. The CDR3 contains 13 residues. J lost 5 bases, V lost 5 bases, and 9 bases had no gene match. Germline CDR1 is GTSNPN and CDR2 is SVGIG (reference sequence). The CDR3 spells CAWGRQGVHEQYF. The CDR3 nucleotides are TGTGCCTGGGGCCGACAGGGTGTCCACGAGCAGTACTTC.

The genes are TRBV6-4 and TRBJ2-1; 10 bases map to TRBD1. The CDR3 spans 14 residues. The ends lost 3 bases at V and 7 bases at J; junction bases unmatched: 3. Germline-derived CDR1 and CDR2 are MRHNA and SNTAGT. CDR3 region: CASSEGQGRNEQFF. The CDR3 DNA follows: TGTGCCAGCAGTGAGGGACAGGGGAGGAATGAGCAGTTCTTC.

The rearrangement joins TRBV15 to TRBJ1-6; 9 positions agree with TRBD1. This CDR3 has 15 amino acids. J gave up 7 bases and V 4 bases, and 5 bases lay outside the gene matches. Germline CDR1 and CDR2: LNHNV and YYDKDF (reference sequence). CDR3 amino acids: CATSTEQGANSPLHF. CDR3 bases: TGTGCCACCAGCACCGAACAGGGGGCGAATTCACCCCTCCACTTT.

This chain connects TRBV19 to TRBJ2-5; TRBD2 matches at 9 bases. Trimming took 8 bases from V and 2 from J; bases not matched to a gene: 0. The CDR3 contains 12 residues. CDR1 LNHDA and CDR2 SQIVND come from the germline V gene (reference sequence). The chain's CDR3 is CASLAGQETQYF. The CDR3 DNA follows: TGTGCCAGTCTAGCGGGACAAGAGACCCAGTACTTC.

The V gene is TRBV2, the J gene TRBJ2-2, with TRBD2 matching 7 bases. CDR3 length: 15 amino acids. Germline V gene sequence: CDR1 SNHLY, CDR2 FYNNEI. The V and J ends lost 3 bases and 3 bases, in that order; junction bases with no gene match: 4. CDR3 region: CASSEETSHTGELFF. In DNA form, the CDR3 reads TGTGCCAGCAGTGAGGAGACTAGCCACACCGGGGAGCTGTTTTTT.

The gene calls are TRBV4-1 and TRBJ1-2; no definite D call. This CDR3 is built from 14 residues. From germline, CDR1 is MGHRA and CDR2 YSYEKL. V lost 1 base and J lost 1, with 7 bases in between. The CDR3 loop reads CASSQVNSNYGYTF. The CDR3 coding sequence is TGCGCCAGCAGCCAAGTGAACAGTAACTATGGCTACACCTTC.

This clone was seen only a few times. V is TRBV19 and J is TRBJ2-7; TRBD1 matches 7 bases. CDR1 is LNHDA and CDR2 is SQIVND in the germline V gene (reference sequence). Germline trimming cut 10 bases from V and 5 bases from J; bases unmatched to any gene: 11. CDR3 length: 13 amino acids. The CDR3 loop is CATSDRLGNEQYF. In DNA form, the CDR3 reads TGTGCCACCTCGGACAGGCTCGGGAACGAGCAGTACTTC.